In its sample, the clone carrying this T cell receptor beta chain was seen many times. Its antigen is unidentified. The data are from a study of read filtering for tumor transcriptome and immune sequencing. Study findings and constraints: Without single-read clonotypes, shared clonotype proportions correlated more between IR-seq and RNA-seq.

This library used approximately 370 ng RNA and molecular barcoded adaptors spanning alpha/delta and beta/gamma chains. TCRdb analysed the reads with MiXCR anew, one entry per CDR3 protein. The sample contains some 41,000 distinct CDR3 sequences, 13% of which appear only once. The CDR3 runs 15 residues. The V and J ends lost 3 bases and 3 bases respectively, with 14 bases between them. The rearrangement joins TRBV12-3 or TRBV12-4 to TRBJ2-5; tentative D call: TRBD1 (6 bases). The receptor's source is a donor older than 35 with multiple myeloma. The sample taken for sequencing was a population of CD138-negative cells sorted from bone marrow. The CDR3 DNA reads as TGTGCCAGCAGTTTGAGAACAGGGCGTGAAGAGACCCAGTACTTC. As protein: CASSLRTGREETQYF.